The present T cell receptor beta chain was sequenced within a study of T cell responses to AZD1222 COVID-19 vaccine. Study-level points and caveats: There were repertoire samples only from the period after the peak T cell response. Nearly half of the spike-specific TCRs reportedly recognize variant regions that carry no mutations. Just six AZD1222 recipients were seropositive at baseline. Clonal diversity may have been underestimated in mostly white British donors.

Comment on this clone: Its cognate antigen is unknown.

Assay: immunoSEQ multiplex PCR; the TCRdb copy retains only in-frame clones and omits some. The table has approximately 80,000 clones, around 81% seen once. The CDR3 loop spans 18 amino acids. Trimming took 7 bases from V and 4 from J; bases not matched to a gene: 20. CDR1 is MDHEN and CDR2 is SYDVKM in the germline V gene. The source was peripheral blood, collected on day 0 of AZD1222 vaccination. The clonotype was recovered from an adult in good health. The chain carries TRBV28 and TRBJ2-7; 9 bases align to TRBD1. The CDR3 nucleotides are TGTGCCAGCACCCCCCTGGGACAGGGAAGTTCCCCCCTATACGAGCAGTACTTC. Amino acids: CASTPLGQGSSPLYEQYF.